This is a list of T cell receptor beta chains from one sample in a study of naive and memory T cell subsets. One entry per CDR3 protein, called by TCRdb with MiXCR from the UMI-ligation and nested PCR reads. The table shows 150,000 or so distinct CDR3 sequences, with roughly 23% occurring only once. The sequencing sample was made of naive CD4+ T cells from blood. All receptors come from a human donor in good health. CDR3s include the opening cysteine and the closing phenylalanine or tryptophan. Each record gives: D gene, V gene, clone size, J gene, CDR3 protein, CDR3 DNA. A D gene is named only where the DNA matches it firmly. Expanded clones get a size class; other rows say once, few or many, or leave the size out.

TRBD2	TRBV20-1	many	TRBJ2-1	CSARISGNYNEQFF	TGCAGTGCTAGAATTAGCGGGAACTACAATGAGCAGTTCTTC
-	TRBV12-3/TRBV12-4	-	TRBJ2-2	CASSLAGRADTGELFF	TGTGCCAGCAGTTTAGCTGGGCGAGCAGACACCGGGGAGCTGTTTTTT
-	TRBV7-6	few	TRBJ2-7	CASSIQGIGDEQYF	TGTGCCAGCAGCATACAGGGTATTGGCGACGAGCAGTACTTC
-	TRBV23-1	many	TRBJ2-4	CASSYTGPRAKNIQYF	TGCGCCAGCAGTTATACAGGGCCTAGGGCCAAAAACATTCAGTACTTC
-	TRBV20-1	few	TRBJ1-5	CSAIQGNQPQHF	TGCAGTGCTATACAGGGCAATCAGCCCCAGCATTTT
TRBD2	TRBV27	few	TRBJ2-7	CASSYRTSGAYEQYF	TGTGCCAGCAGTTACAGGACTAGCGGCGCCTACGAGCAGTACTTC
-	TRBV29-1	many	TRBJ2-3	CSVGRAGTDTQYF	TGCAGCGTTGGGAGGGCTGGGACAGATACGCAGTATTTT
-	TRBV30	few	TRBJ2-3	CAWSADSYTQYF	TGTGCCTGGAGTGCGGACAGCTATACGCAGTATTTT
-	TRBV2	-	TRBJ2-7	CASGGTVVSYEQYF	TGTGCCAGCGGAGGGACTGTTGTCTCCTACGAGCAGTACTTC
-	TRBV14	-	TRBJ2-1	CASSQERRSYNEQFF	TGTGCCAGCAGCCAAGAAAGGAGGAGCTACAATGAGCAGTTCTTC
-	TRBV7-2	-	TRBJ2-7	CASSPRRNAYEQYF	TGTGCCAGCAGCCCAAGGAGAAACGCCTACGAGCAGTACTTC
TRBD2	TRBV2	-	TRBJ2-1	CASSEPLTSGNEQFF	TGTGCCAGCAGTGAGCCACTGACTAGCGGCAATGAGCAGTTCTTC
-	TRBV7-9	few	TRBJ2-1	CASSVEVWDEQFF	TGTGCCAGCAGCGTAGAGGTTTGGGATGAGCAGTTCTTC
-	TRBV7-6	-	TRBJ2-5	CASSLATVILQETQYF	TGTGCCAGCAGCTTAGCTACCGTGATCCTTCAAGAGACCCAGTACTTC
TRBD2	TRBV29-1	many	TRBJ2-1	CSVEGGSYNEQFF	TGCAGCGTTGAGGGGGGGTCCTACAATGAGCAGTTCTTC
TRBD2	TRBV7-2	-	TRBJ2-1	CASSLGFGSGRAGEQFF	TGTGCCAGCAGCTTAGGTTTTGGTAGCGGGAGGGCCGGTGAGCAGTTCTTC
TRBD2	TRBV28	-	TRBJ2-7	CATRLYGRTNEQYF	TGTGCCACCCGATTATACGGGAGGACCAACGAGCAGTACTTC
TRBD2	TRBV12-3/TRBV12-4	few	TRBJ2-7	CASITSGSSDEQYF	TGTGCCAGCATCACTAGCGGGAGTAGCGACGAGCAGTACTTC
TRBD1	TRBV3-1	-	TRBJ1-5	CASSQARTGRANQPQHF	TGTGCCAGCAGCCAGGCCCGGACAGGGCGTGCTAATCAGCCCCAGCATTTT
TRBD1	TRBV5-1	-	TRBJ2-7	CASSGGQGLNEQYF	TGCGCCAGCAGCGGGGGACAGGGACTGAACGAGCAGTACTTC
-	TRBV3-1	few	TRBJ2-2	CASSHAVTGELFF	TGTGCCAGCAGCCATGCGGTTACCGGGGAGCTGTTTTTT
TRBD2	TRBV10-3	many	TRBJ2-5	CASGTSLETQYF	TGTGCCAGCGGGACTAGTCTAGAGACCCAGTACTTC
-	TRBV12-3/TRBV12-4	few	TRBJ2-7	CASSLQGRGYEQYF	TGTGCCAGCAGCCTACAGGGGCGGGGGTACGAGCAGTACTTC
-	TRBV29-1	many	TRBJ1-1	CSVLRGGNTEAFF	TGCAGCGTTCTCAGGGGAGGTAACACTGAAGCTTTCTTT
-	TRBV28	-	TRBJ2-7	CASRTAALDVYEQYF	TGTGCCAGCCGGACTGCTGCTCTCGACGTCTACGAGCAGTACTTC
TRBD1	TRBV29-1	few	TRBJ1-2	CSVKYRGRDYGYTF	TGCAGCGTGAAATACAGGGGGCGAGACTATGGCTACACCTTC
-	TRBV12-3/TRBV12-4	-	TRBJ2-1	CASSLAGGSVRQFF	TGTGCCAGCAGTTTAGCGGGAGGTTCTGTTCGGCAGTTCTTC
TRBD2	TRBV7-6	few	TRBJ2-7	CASSLASTSVSYEQYF	TGTGCCAGCAGCTTAGCCTCGACTAGCGTCTCCTACGAGCAGTACTTC
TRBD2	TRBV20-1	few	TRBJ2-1	CSARRASGRVNEQFF	TGCAGTGCCCGAAGGGCTAGCGGGAGGGTAAATGAGCAGTTCTTC